The clone carrying this TCR beta chain was observed a handful of times. Germline V gives CDR1 SEHNR, CDR2 FQNEAQ (reference sequence). This CDR3 is 17 amino acids long. The germline V and J ends were trimmed by 5 bases and 0 bases, with 14 bases remaining between them. This sample stems from a study of T-cell reconstitution after alpha-beta-depleted transplantation in children. Unique molecular identifiers were incorporated into the prepared TCRbeta library. TCRdb ran MiXCR on the PCR reads and lists one entry per CDR3 protein. This sample has approximately 420,000 distinct CDR3 sequences, with about 11% found just once.

V gene TRBV7-9 combines with J gene TRBJ2-6; weak D call: TRBD1 (6 bases). The clonotype was recovered from a human donor who donated a stem cell graft to a child with acute myeloid leukemia. The material sequenced was PBMCs from the stem cell graft donor, taken from the stem cell graft. In DNA form, the CDR3 reads TGTGCCAGCAGCCCCGGACAGCTAAACTCTGGGGCCAACGTCCTGACTTTC. Encoded protein: CASSPGQLNSGANVLTF.